One sample yielded the 18 T cell receptor beta chains listed below, sequenced in a study of blood T cell repertoires in COVID-19. The protocol was immunoSEQ multiplex PCR, while the TCRdb copy is restricted to in-frame clones and leaves out a portion. The sample contains about 75,000 clones, 70% to 90% of which appear only once. Sequencing used peripheral blood. These receptors originate from a human donor in a cohort sampled during active COVID-19.

CDR3 DNA: TGTGCCAGCAGAGGACAGTCAGCTGAAGCTTTCTTT. It codes for CASRGQSAEAFF. The chain joins TRBV25-1 to TRBJ1-1; the D gene is possibly TRBD1 (6 bases). CDR3 length: 12 residues. V gave up 6 bases and J gave up 6 bases, with 11 bases separating them. CDR1 MGHDK and CDR2 SYGVNS come from the germline V gene.

This clone was seen more than once but under ten times. This rearrangement joins TRBV5-6 to TRBJ2-7; D is perhaps TRBD1 (5 bases). The germline V gene encodes CDR1 SGHDT and CDR2 YYEEEE. The CDR3 contains 14 residues. V was cut by 0 bases and J by 1 base, with 8 bases left in between. The CDR3 here is CASSLDAGSYEQYF. The CDR3 nucleotides are TGTGCCAGCAGCTTGGATGCAGGGTCCTACGAGCAGTACTTC.

The chain employs TRBV27 and TRBJ1-4; 9 bases map to TRBD1. Germline-derived CDR1 and CDR2 are MNHEY and SMNVEV (reference sequence). After removal of 6 bases from V and 3 bases from J, the junction contained 5 bases not matched to a gene. The CDR3 sequence is 15 residues long. CDR3 amino acids: CASRLQGAANEKLFF. The CDR3 nucleotides read TGTGCCAGCAGACTACAGGGGGCGGCTAATGAAAAACTGTTTTTT.

The J gene is TRBJ2-5, the V gene TRBV7-9; TRBD1 might be the D (6 bases). The ends were cut back, 3 bases at V and 0 bases at J, with 8 bases in the middle. CDR1 is SEHNR and CDR2 is FQNEAQ in the germline V gene (reference sequence). The CDR3 consists of 14 residues. CDR3 DNA sequence: TGTGCCAGCAGCTTGTACAGGGACCAAGAGACCCAGTACTTC. It specifies CASSLYRDQETQYF.

The chain joins TRBV29-1 to TRBJ1-2, with 11 nucleotides matching TRBD1. V lost 3 bases, J lost 4 bases, and 10 bases stayed unmatched. The CDR3 is 16 residues long. Germline-derived CDR1 and CDR2 are SQVTM and ANQGSEA. The CDR3 loop reads CSVDSTTGTGGYGYTF. In nucleotides, the CDR3 is TGCAGCGTTGATTCTACAACCGGGACAGGGGGCTATGGCTACACCTTC.

The rearrangement joins TRBV15 to TRBJ1-5; D not resolved. This CDR3 has 14 amino acids. V was cut by 0 bases and J by 9 bases, with 12 bases left in between. Germline V gene sequence: CDR1 LNHNV, CDR2 YYDKDF (reference sequence). Here the CDR3 reads CATSREENLGPQHF. CDR3 bases: TGTGCCACCAGCAGAGAGGAGAACCTAGGGCCCCAGCATTTT.

The chain carries TRBV7-9 and TRBJ1-2; D gene unclear. Germline V CDR1 and CDR2: SEHNR, FQNEAQ (reference sequence). The V end lost 5 bases, the J end lost 4 bases, and 20 bases lay between the germline ends. This CDR3 contains 16 residues. The CDR3 protein is CASSNLDQGPLYGYTF. The CDR3 DNA sequence: TGTGCCAGCAGCAACCTAGACCAAGGCCCCCTCTATGGCTACACCTTC.

This sequence joins TRBV21-1 and TRBJ2-5; the tabulated D call, TRBD2, remains unverified against the DNA. TRBV21-1 is a pseudogene segment. This CDR3 region has 20 residues. The CDR3 DNA is TGTGCCAGCAGCAAAGAGCGACTAGCGGAGGCGAATAATTACCAAGAGACCCAGTACTTC. It specifies CASSKERLAEANNYQETQYF.

The chain couples TRBV27 to TRBJ1-3, with D unclear. V lost 3 bases to trimming and J lost 4 bases, with 19 bases between them. The length of the CDR3 is 17 residues. Germline assignment: CDR1 MNHEY and CDR2 SMNVEV (reference sequence). The CDR3 DNA is TGTGCCAGCAGTTTCTCCCCAACAGCGCCGGGGGGAAACACCATATATTTT. Its translation: CASSFSPTAPGGNTIYF.

This chain uses TRBV5-4 with TRBJ2-1, with 7 nucleotides matching TRBD1. After removal of 5 bases from V and 5 bases from J, the junction contained 7 bases not matched to a gene. The CDR3 spans 14 residues. Per germline, CDR1 SGHNT and CDR2 YYREEE (reference sequence). In DNA form, the CDR3 reads TGTGCCAGCAGGCTCCACAGGGGAGACAATGAGCAGTTCTTC. Protein sequence: CASRLHRGDNEQFF.

As regards this clone: Other DNA sequences in the sample encode the same CDR3. J is TRBJ2-2 and V is TRBV6-6, with 9 bases matching TRBD2. The germline gives CDR1 MNHNY, CDR2 SVGAGI (reference sequence). This CDR3 is built from 20 residues. V lost 5 bases, J lost 6 bases, and 22 bases stayed unmatched. CDR3: CASSPSQLAGGPRGPGELFF. DNA for the CDR3: TGTGCCAGCAGTCCCAGTCAACTCGCGGGGGGGCCGAGGGGTCCCGGGGAGCTGTTTTTT.

The CDR3 reads CASSQAWASGGGNTQYF. CDR3 nucleotides: TGTGCCAGCAGCCAAGCCTGGGCTAGCGGAGGGGGGAATACGCAGTATTTT. The V call is TRBV3-1 (or the pseudogene TRBV3-2), the J call TRBJ2-3; tentatively, D is TRBD2 (7 bases). Trimming took 1 base from V and 7 from J, leaving 21 bases between them. CDR1 is LGHDT and CDR2 is YNNKEL in the germline V gene (reference sequence). This CDR3 is 17 amino acids long.

The chain joins TRBV5-6 to TRBJ2-1; 9 bases match TRBD1. Germline values: CDR1 SGHDT, CDR2 YYEEEE. Germline trimming cut 3 bases from V and 4 bases from J; bases unmatched to any gene: 5. The CDR3 loop spans 15 amino acids. This CDR3 reads CASSWGQGLYNEQFF. The CDR3 DNA follows: TGTGCCAGCAGCTGGGGACAGGGCCTATACAATGAGCAGTTCTTC.

CDR3 sequence: CASSPPTSGKRGEQFF. CDR3 bases: TGCGCCAGCAGCCCCCCGACTAGCGGGAAGAGAGGTGAGCAGTTCTTC. The chain employs TRBV5-1 and TRBJ2-1; 11 bases fit TRBD2. The CDR3 sequence is 16 residues long. V shed 4 bases, J shed 9 bases, and the junction held 12 bases outside the gene matches. CDR1 and CDR2 (germline): SGHRS, YFSETQ.

This chain joins TRBV20-1 and TRBJ2-7; 9 bases line up with TRBD1. J was trimmed by 5 bases and V by 3 bases; bases with no gene match: 14. Germline assignment: CDR1 DFQATT and CDR2 SNEGSKA (reference sequence). CDR3 length: 16 residues. CDR3 region: CSASMFLRRDRDEQYF. The CDR3 DNA reads as TGCAGTGCTAGTATGTTTCTTCGGCGGGACAGGGACGAGCAGTACTTC.

This chain uses TRBV4-2 with TRBJ2-2; 9 bases map to TRBD1. Germline V gene sequence: CDR1 LGHNA, CDR2 YNFKEQ. Trimming at V came to 1 base and at J to 2 bases, leaving 5 bases not matched to a gene. The CDR3 sequence is 17 residues long. The CDR3 DNA sequence: TGTGCCAGCAGCCAAGCCCCGGGACAGGGAAACACCGGGGAGCTGTTTTTT. Translating it yields CASSQAPGQGNTGELFF.

The chain employs TRBV5-1 and TRBJ1-2; 7 nucleotides agree with TRBD1. The CDR3 is 14 residues long. Germline assignment: CDR1 SGHRS and CDR2 YFSETQ. V dropped 4 bases and J dropped 6; count of bases not matched to a gene: 9. This CDR3 reads CASSTGDRTHGYTF. The CDR3 bases are TGCGCCAGCAGCACAGGGGACCGTACCCATGGCTACACCTTC.

The gene calls are TRBV5-1 and TRBJ2-1; TRBD1 matches at 9 bases. The CDR3 contains 14 residues. Looked up from germline, CDR1 is SGHRS and CDR2 is YFSETQ. Trimming removed 3 bases from V and 9 bases from J; junction bases left unmatched: 7. The CDR3 bases are TGCGCCAGCAGCTATGGGACAGGGAATACTGAGCAGTTCTTC. Protein product: CASSYGTGNTEQFF.